These 32 T cell receptor beta chains originate from one sample sequenced in a study of technical replicates of blood from a handful of donors. Libraries were prepared by immunoSEQ multiplex PCR; TCRdb keeps only in-frame clonotypes and omits some of them. The sample has about 72,000 clones, roughly 90% seen once. The sequenced sample consisted of T cells isolated from PBMCs. The origin of the receptors is a human donor in good health.

The genes are TRBV25-1 and TRBJ1-1; D possibly corresponds to TRBD1 (6 bases). This CDR3 comprises 16 residues. Deletions cut 0 bases from V and 3 bases from J, with 14 bases between. CDR1 MGHDK and CDR2 SYGVNS come from the germline V gene. CDR3 bases: TGTGCCAGCAGTGAATATTCCTGGGGGCGAGACACTGAAGCTTTCTTT. This codes for CASSEYSWGRDTEAFF.

The gene calls are TRBV7-2 and TRBJ1-6, with TRBD1 as a possible D gene (5 bases). The CDR3 loop spans 16 amino acids. Trimming cost V 3 bases and J 1 base, with 10 bases left between them. CDR1 and CDR2 from the germline V gene are SGHTA and FQGNSA. This CDR3 reads CASSFTGLSYNSPLHF. In DNA form, the CDR3 reads TGTGCCAGCAGCTTCACGGGACTATCCTATAATTCACCCCTCCACTTT.

The rearrangement uses TRBV4-1 and TRBJ2-1; TRBD2 matches at 10 bases. This CDR3 region has 16 residues. Germline loops: CDR1 MGHRA, CDR2 YSYEKL. V was clipped by 1 base and J by 4 bases; unmatched bases: 4. The CDR3 sequence: CASSQVLAGEYNEQFF. CDR3 nucleotide sequence: TGCGCCAGCAGCCAAGTTCTAGCGGGAGAGTACAATGAGCAGTTCTTC.

The CDR3 loop is CAISGQGYTEAFF. The CDR3, as DNA: TGTGCCATCAGTGGTCAGGGATACACTGAAGCTTTCTTT. The rearrangement links TRBV10-3 to TRBJ1-1; D perhaps matches TRBD1 (5 bases). This CDR3 spans 13 amino acids. Trimming removed 4 bases from V and 3 bases from J, with 9 bases in between. CDR1 and CDR2 from the germline V gene are ENHRY and SYGVKD.

This chain links TRBV9 with TRBJ2-3; D is perhaps TRBD2 (6 bases). The CDR3 consists of 16 residues. Germline CDR1 reads SGDLS; CDR2 reads YYNGEE. V lost 3 bases and J 7 bases, leaving 21 bases between the germline ends. The CDR3 spells CASSAGTSGVVNTQYF. CDR3 sequence (DNA): TGTGCCAGCAGCGCTGGGACCTCGGGGGTCGTTAATACGCAGTATTTT.

The chain uses TRBV11-3 and TRBJ2-1; TRBD2 aligns across 9 bases. V lost 5 bases and J lost 6; bases outside the gene matches: 5. Germline V gives CDR1 SGHNT, CDR2 YENEEA. The CDR3 loop spans 14 amino acids. CDR3: CASSLAGRRNEQFF. The CDR3 nucleotides read TGTGCCAGCAGCCTAGCGGGAAGGCGCAATGAGCAGTTCTTC.

This clone was seen just once. This sequence joins TRBV4-1 and TRBJ2-1; tentative D call: TRBD1 (5 bases). The CDR3 loop spans 17 amino acids. CDR1 and CDR2 (germline): MGHRA, YSYEKL. The V gene lost 0 bases and the J gene lost 0 bases, with 12 bases spanning the gap. As DNA, the CDR3 is TGCGCCAGCAGCCAAGAACCCCAGGGAAGCTCCTACAATGAGCAGTTCTTC. It translates to CASSQEPQGSSYNEQFF.

This clone was picked up one time. This chain links TRBV2 with TRBJ2-2; perhaps TRBD2 as D (5 bases). Germline V gene lookup returns CDR1 SNHLY and CDR2 FYNNEI. The CDR3 has 11 residues. With 3 bases removed from V and 11 bases from J, the gap between germline ends came to 7 bases. The CDR3 sequence is CASSEEVELFF. The CDR3 DNA follows: TGTGCCAGCAGTGAGGAGGTCGAGCTGTTTTTT.

This chain connects TRBV4-3 to TRBJ2-2; no definite D call. The ends were cut back, 0 bases at V and 2 bases at J, with 4 bases in the middle. Germline CDR1 LGHNA, CDR2 YSLEER. This CDR3 contains 14 residues. CDR3 sequence (DNA): TGCGCCAGCAGCCAAGATGTAAACACCGGGGAGCTGTTTTTT. Translating it yields CASSQDVNTGELFF.

This chain connects TRBV9 to TRBJ2-7, with D possibly TRBD1 on 6 matching bases. The CDR3 sequence is 14 residues long. Trimming cost V 3 bases and J 0 bases, with 10 bases left between them. Germline CDR1 and CDR2: SGDLS and YYNGEE. The CDR3 region is CASSGQVDSYEQYF. CDR3 DNA: TGTGCCAGCAGCGGACAGGTAGACTCCTACGAGCAGTACTTC. Full variable domain (rest looked up from reference TRBV9 and TRBJ2-7): DSGVTQTPKHLITATGQRVTLRCSPRSGDLSVYWYQQSLDQGLQFLIQYYNGEERAKGNILERFSAQQFPDLHSELNLSSLELGDSALYFCASSGQVDSYEQYFGPGTRLTVT.

This chain joins TRBV9 and TRBJ1-1, with 9 bases matching TRBD1. After removal of 3 bases from V and 6 bases from J, the junction contained 12 bases not matched to a gene. The CDR3 covers 16 residues. CDR1 and CDR2 (germline): SGDLS, YYNGEE. CDR3 sequence reads: CASSAAHRGRIAEAFF. CDR3 DNA sequence: TGTGCCAGCAGCGCGGCTCACAGGGGGCGCATCGCTGAAGCTTTCTTT.

The chain carries TRBV10-1 and TRBJ2-1; 8 bases align to TRBD1. V dropped 5 bases and J dropped 0; count of bases not matched to a gene: 0. The V gene's germline CDR1 is WNHNN and CDR2 SYGVQD (reference sequence). The CDR3 extends over 14 amino acids. Here the CDR3 reads CASSTGGSYNEQFF. DNA for the CDR3: TGCGCCAGCAGTACAGGGGGCTCCTACAATGAGCAGTTCTTC.

This clone came up once. CDR3 in amino acids: CASQQGGQPQHF. CDR3 DNA sequence: TGTGCCAGCCAACAGGGCGGTCAGCCCCAGCATTTT. The chain uses TRBV19 and TRBJ1-5; possible D gene TRBD1, 6 bases. Trimming pared 9 bases from V and 6 bases from J, leaving 12 bases between. Germline V gene lookup returns CDR1 LNHDA and CDR2 SQIVND (reference sequence). The CDR3 runs to 12 residues.

The chain links TRBV6-5 to TRBJ1-1; D unresolved. There are 13 residues in the CDR3. The germline CDR1 and CDR2 sequences are MNHEY and SVGAGI. The V and J ends lost 0 bases and 3 bases respectively, with 5 bases between them. The CDR3 spells CASSYSLHTEAFF. The CDR3 coding sequence is TGTGCCAGCAGTTACTCCCTTCACACTGAAGCTTTCTTT.

The V gene is TRBV10-3, the J gene TRBJ1-1; D gene ambiguous. This CDR3 is 11 amino acids long. V lost 3 bases, J lost 8 bases, and 7 bases lay in between. Germline CDR1 is ENHRY and CDR2 is SYGVKD. CDR3 in DNA: TGTGCCATCAGTGAAGGACTAGAAGCTTTCTTT. Translation: CAISEGLEAFF.

This clone appeared once. This sequence joins TRBV28 and TRBJ2-7; D gene unclear. CDR3 length: 12 amino acids. V gave up 7 bases and J gave up 4 bases, with 11 bases separating them. Germline V gene sequence: CDR1 MDHEN, CDR2 SYDVKM. The CDR3 DNA sequence: TGTGCCAGCACACGCGAATTTTACGAGCAGTACTTC. This sequence encodes CASTREFYEQYF.

The chain recombines TRBV2 with TRBJ1-5; D not resolved. Per germline, CDR1 SNHLY and CDR2 FYNNEI. There are 16 residues in the CDR3. V was cut by 7 bases and J by 2 bases, with 18 bases left in between. CDR3 residues: CASMGSGIHGNQPQHF. DNA of the CDR3: TGTGCCAGCATGGGCAGTGGAATCCATGGCAATCAGCCCCAGCATTTT.

The chain uses TRBV19 and TRBJ2-2, with D possibly matching TRBD2 (6 bases). V lost 2 bases and J 4 bases, leaving 20 bases between the germline ends. The CDR3 runs 18 residues. The germline V gene encodes CDR1 LNHDA and CDR2 SQIVND (reference sequence). This chain's CDR3 is CASSIPRFSGLFTGELFF. In DNA form, the CDR3 reads TGTGCCAGTAGTATACCCCGCTTTAGCGGACTATTCACCGGGGAGCTGTTTTTT.

The chain has TRBV4-1 and TRBJ2-1; 9 bases agree with TRBD1. This CDR3 has 14 amino acids. Germline V gene sequence: CDR1 MGHRA, CDR2 YSYEKL. The J segment lost 7 bases and the V segment lost 5 bases, leaving 6 bases of the junction unmatched. Written as DNA, the CDR3 is TGCGCCAGCAGCTACCGGGACAGGGCGAATGAGCAGTTCTTC. Translated, it gives CASSYRDRANEQFF.

V is TRBV10-3 and J is TRBJ2-5; D call uncertain. In germline, CDR1 is ENHRY, CDR2 SYGVKD. V was clipped by 4 bases and J by 4 bases, with 4 bases between them. The CDR3 extends over 11 amino acids. CDR3 protein: CAISAGETQYF. In DNA form, the CDR3 reads TGTGCCATCAGTGCCGGAGAGACCCAGTACTTC.

The gene calls are TRBV28 and TRBJ2-2, with D perhaps matching TRBD1 (5 bases). This CDR3 has 15 amino acids. The V end was cut by 2 bases, the J end by 1 base, with 8 bases between. Germline-derived CDR1 and CDR2 are MDHEN and SYDVKM. CDR3 region: CASSLAGKNTGELFF. The CDR3 bases are TGTGCCAGCAGTTTAGCAGGGAAGAACACCGGGGAGCTGTTTTTT.

This clone occurred once. The genes are TRBV6-4 and TRBJ1-1; TRBD1 is a possible D gene (6 bases). V lost 7 bases and J 3 bases, leaving 12 bases between the germline ends. Germline lookup yields CDR1 MRHNA and CDR2 SNTAGT. The CDR3 consists of 13 residues. CDR3 in amino acids: CASKRHRDTEAFF. The CDR3 DNA sequence: TGTGCCAGCAAAAGGCACAGGGACACTGAAGCTTTCTTT.

The chain has TRBV4-1 and TRBJ2-7; TRBD1 agrees at 9 bases. Germline-derived CDR1 and CDR2 are MGHRA and YSYEKL. The CDR3 is made up of 16 amino acids. Trimming cost V 6 bases and J 3 bases; bases outside gene matches: 12. The CDR3, as DNA: TGCGCCAGCAGTACCAACCGGGACAGGGAATTCTACGAGCAGTACTTC. It codes for CASSTNRDREFYEQYF.

V gene TRBV5-1 combines with J gene TRBJ2-1, with no clear D. From germline, CDR1 is SGHRS and CDR2 YFSETQ. This CDR3 spans 11 amino acids. Trimming cost V 1 base and J 10 bases, with 6 bases left between them. This chain's CDR3 is CASSLMSEQFF. CDR3 nucleotides: TGCGCCAGCAGCTTGATGTCGGAGCAGTTCTTC. Using reference TRBV5-1 and TRBJ2-1 for the parts outside the CDR3, the full variable domain is KAGVTQTPRYLIKTRGQQVTLSCSPISGHRSVSWYQQTPGQGLQFLFEYFSETQRNKGNFPGRFSGRQFSNSRSEMNVSTLELGDSALYLCASSLMSEQFFGPGTRLTVL.

This rearrangement joins TRBV11-1 to TRBJ2-1; D is perhaps TRBD2 (6 bases). V gave up 2 bases and J gave up 0 bases, with 8 bases separating them. The CDR3 sequence is 15 residues long. Germline V gene lookup returns CDR1 SGHAT and CDR2 FQDESV (reference sequence). CDR3 in amino acids: CASSLSGSSYNEQFF. CDR3 nucleotides: TGTGCCAGCAGCTTAAGCGGGTCCTCCTACAATGAGCAGTTCTTC.

CDR3 nucleotide sequence: TGTGCCAGCTCACCATCCGAACCGGGGACAGAAGCTTTCTTT. Translating gives CASSPSEPGTEAFF. The rearrangement links TRBV18 to TRBJ1-1, with D possibly TRBD1 on 6 matching bases. CDR3 length: 14 residues. The V gene's germline CDR1 is KGHSH and CDR2 LQKENI. The ends were cut back, 2 bases at V and 8 bases at J, with 15 bases in the middle.

This chain uses TRBV5-3 with TRBJ1-1; D possibly corresponds to TRBD1 (5 bases). TRBV5-3 is noted as an ORF with a role that remains uncertain. V lost 1 base and J 11 bases, leaving 21 bases between the germline ends. This CDR3 comprises 15 residues. This chain's CDR3 is CARSLKSERDQRAFF. The CDR3 region has the DNA TGTGCCAGAAGCTTGAAGTCCGAGCGGGACCAGCGGGCTTTCTTT.

V and J are TRBV2 and TRBJ1-5, with 7 nucleotides matching TRBD1. Trimming removed 6 bases from V and 0 bases from J; junction bases left unmatched: 8. Germline assignment: CDR1 SNHLY and CDR2 FYNNEI. The CDR3 is 16 residues long. The CDR3 here is CASRTGFLGSNQPQHF. In DNA, the CDR3 is TGTGCCAGCAGGACAGGGTTTTTAGGTAGCAATCAGCCCCAGCATTTT.

The chain has TRBV11-3 and TRBJ1-3; no definite D call. V was shortened by 4 bases and J by 2 bases, with 9 bases between the two germline ends. CDR3 length: 14 residues. Looked up from germline, CDR1 is SGHNT and CDR2 is YENEEA. The CDR3: CASSSGDPGNTIYF. The DNA of the CDR3 is TGTGCCAGCAGCTCAGGTGATCCTGGAAACACCATATATTTT.

In this sample, this clone turned up once. The chain joins TRBV12-5 to TRBJ2-3, with TRBD1 matching over 9 bases. The V gene's germline CDR1 is LGHNT and CDR2 FRNRAP. V trimming: 0 bases; J trimming: 2 bases; junction bases outside the gene matches: 3. The CDR3 is 16 residues long. CDR3 protein: CASGLVRDRDTDTQYF. The CDR3 DNA reads as TGTGCTAGTGGTTTGGTCAGGGACAGGGACACAGATACGCAGTATTTT.

CDR3 nucleotide sequence: TGCGCCAGCAGCCAGGGACTAGGACTTTCCTACGAGCAGTACTTC. Translated, it gives CASSQGLGLSYEQYF. V usage is TRBV4-1 and J usage is TRBJ2-7, with 8 bases aligning to TRBD2. V lost 3 bases to trimming and J lost 1 base; unmatched junction nucleotides: 5. The V gene's germline CDR1 is MGHRA and CDR2 YSYEKL. CDR3 length: 15 amino acids.

The rearrangement joins TRBV6-4 to TRBJ2-7; 11 bases agree with TRBD1. V trimming: 0 bases; J trimming: 5 bases; junction bases outside the gene matches: 15. This CDR3 region has 19 residues. Germline loops: CDR1 MRHNA, CDR2 SNTAGT. This chain's CDR3 is CASSDSCLRPGQGDHEQYF. CDR3 sequence (DNA): TGTGCCAGCAGTGACTCGTGCCTAAGACCGGGACAGGGGGACCACGAGCAGTACTTC.